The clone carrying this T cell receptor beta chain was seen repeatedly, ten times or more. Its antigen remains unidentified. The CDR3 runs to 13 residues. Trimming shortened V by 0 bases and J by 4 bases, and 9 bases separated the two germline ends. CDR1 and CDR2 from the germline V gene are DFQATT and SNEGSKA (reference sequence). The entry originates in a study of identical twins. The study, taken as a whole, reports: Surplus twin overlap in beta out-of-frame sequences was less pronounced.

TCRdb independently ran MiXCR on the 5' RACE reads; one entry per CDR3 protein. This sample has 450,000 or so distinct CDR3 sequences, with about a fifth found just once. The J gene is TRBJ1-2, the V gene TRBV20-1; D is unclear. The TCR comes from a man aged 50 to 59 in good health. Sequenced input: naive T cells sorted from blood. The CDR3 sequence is CSARDAGAYGYTF. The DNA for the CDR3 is TGCAGTGCTAGAGATGCGGGAGCCTATGGCTACACCTTC.